This paragraph covers one T cell receptor beta chain sequence. A single record per CDR3 protein comes from TCRdb applying MiXCR to the RT-PCR reads. The sample includes 920,000 or so distinct CDR3 sequences, approximately 19% seen only once; the top ten take 6%. These data are taken from a study of patients and donors after allogeneic stem cell transplantation. This CDR3 has 17 amino acids. The V and J ends lost 3 bases and 0 bases, in that order; junction bases with no gene match: 8. CDR1 is MGHDK, CDR2 SYGVNS, per germline. The source is a human donor who was either an allogeneic HSCT recipient or a stem cell or donor lymphocyte infusion donor (not recorded which). It is not recorded whose cells these are; they may come from a transplant donor. The chain is built from TRBV25-1 and TRBJ2-3, with 8 positions matching TRBD2. The sample was blood, either unsorted or a sorted T cell fraction (not recorded which). The CDR3 nucleotides are TGTGCCAGCAGTGACCCCGGGGGGGGAGTAAGCACAGATACGCAGTATTTT. Amino acids: CASSDPGGGVSTDTQYF.